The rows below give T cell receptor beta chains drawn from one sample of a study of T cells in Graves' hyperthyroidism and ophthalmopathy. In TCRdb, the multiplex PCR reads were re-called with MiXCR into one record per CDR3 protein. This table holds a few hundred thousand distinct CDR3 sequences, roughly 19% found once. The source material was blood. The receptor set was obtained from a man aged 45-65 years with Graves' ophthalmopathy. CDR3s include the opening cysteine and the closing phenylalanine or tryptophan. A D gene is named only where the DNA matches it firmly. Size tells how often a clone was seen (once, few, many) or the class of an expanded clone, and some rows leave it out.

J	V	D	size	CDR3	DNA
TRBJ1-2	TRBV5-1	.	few	CASSFLAGGYGYTF	TGCGCCAGCAGCTTCCTTGCTGGGGGCTATGGCTACACCTTC
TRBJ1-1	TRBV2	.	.	CASSEINRAEAFF	TGTGCCAGCAGTGAGATTAACAGGGCTGAAGCTTTCTTT
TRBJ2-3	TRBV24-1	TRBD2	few	CATSDPLAGSTDTQYF	TGTGCCACCAGTGATCCACTAGCGGGAAGCACAGATACGCAGTATTTT
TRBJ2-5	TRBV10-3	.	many	CAISPSGDKGETQYF	TGTGCCATCAGTCCGTCAGGGGACAAAGGAGAGACCCAGTACTTC
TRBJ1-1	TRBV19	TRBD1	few	CASKGGQEEAFF	TGTGCCAGTAAAGGAGGACAGGAGGAAGCTTTCTTT
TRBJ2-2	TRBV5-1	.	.	CASNDLGGTGELFF	TGCGCCAGCAACGACTTAGGGGGCACCGGGGAGCTGTTTTTT
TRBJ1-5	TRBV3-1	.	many	CASSQGTGNQPQHF	TGTGCCAGCAGCCAAGGGACAGGCAATCAGCCCCAGCATTTT
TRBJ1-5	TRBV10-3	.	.	CAISERGQPQHF	TGTGCCATCAGTGAGCGAGGACAGCCCCAGCATTTT
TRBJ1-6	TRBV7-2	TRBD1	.	CASSLLGQDNSPLHF	TGTGCCAGCAGCCTATTGGGACAGGATAATTCACCCCTCCACTTT
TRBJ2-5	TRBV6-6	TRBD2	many	CASSYSMRGKKETQYF	TGTGCCAGCAGTTACTCGATGCGGGGGAAGAAGGAGACCCAGTACTTC
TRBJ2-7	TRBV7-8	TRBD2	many	CASSLGVAGEVSDYEQYF	TGTGCCAGCAGCTTAGGGGTAGCGGGAGAGGTTAGTGACTACGAGCAGTACTTC
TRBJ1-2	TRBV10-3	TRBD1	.	CAIRPSAGGAEGYTF	TGTGCCATCAGACCGAGCGCAGGGGGCGCTGAGGGCTACACCTTC
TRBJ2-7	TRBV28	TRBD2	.	CASSLPTSVITGEQYF	TGTGCCAGCAGTTTGCCCACTAGCGTTATAACGGGGGAGCAGTACTTC
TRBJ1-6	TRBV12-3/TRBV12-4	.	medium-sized	CASSPRGGSDSPLHF	TGTGCCAGCAGCCCCCGGGGGGGATCGGATTCACCCCTCCACTTT
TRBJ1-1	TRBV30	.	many	CAWSVESGNTEAFF	TGTGCCTGGAGTGTAGAATCTGGGAACACTGAAGCTTTCTTT
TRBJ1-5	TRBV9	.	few	CASSLGTSGQPQHF	TGTGCCAGCAGCCTGGGGACCTCAGGACAGCCCCAGCATTTT
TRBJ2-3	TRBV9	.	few	CASSVEGTETDTQYF	TGTGCCAGCAGCGTAGAAGGGACGGAGACAGATACGCAGTATTTT
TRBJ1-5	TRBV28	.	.	CASSRRVNQQPQHF	TGTGCCAGCAGTCGCCGGGTGAACCAACAGCCCCAGCATTTT
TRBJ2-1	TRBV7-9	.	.	CASSPAGSSYNEQFF	TGTGCCAGCAGCCCCGCCGGGAGCTCCTACAATGAGCAGTTCTTC
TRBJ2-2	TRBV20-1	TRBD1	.	CSAAPGQGNTGELFF	TGCAGTGCTGCTCCGGGACAGGGGAACACCGGGGAGCTGTTTTTT
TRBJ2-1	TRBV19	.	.	CASSWSSYMNEQFF	TGTGCCAGTAGTTGGTCTAGTTATATGAATGAGCAGTTCTTC
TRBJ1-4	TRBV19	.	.	CASSIVQEIATNEKLFF	TGTGCCAGTAGTATAGTTCAGGAGATAGCAACTAATGAAAAACTGTTTTTT
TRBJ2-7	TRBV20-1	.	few	CSARHSDSYEQYF	TGCAGTGCCCGGCATAGTGACTCCTACGAGCAGTACTTC
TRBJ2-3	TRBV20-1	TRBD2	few	CSAHGLAGDIGPSTDTQYF	TGCAGTGCTCACGGACTAGCGGGAGATATTGGACCTAGCACAGATACGCAGTATTTT
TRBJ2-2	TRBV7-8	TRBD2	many	CASSDPGTSANTGELFF	TGTGCCAGCAGCGATCCCGGGACTAGCGCTAACACCGGGGAGCTGTTTTTT
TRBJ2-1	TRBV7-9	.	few	CASSPTQRSSYNEQFF	TGTGCCAGCAGCCCAACCCAGAGGAGCTCCTACAATGAGCAGTTCTTC
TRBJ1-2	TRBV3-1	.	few	CASSQVTRDANYGYTF	TGTGCCAGCAGCCAAGTCACCAGGGACGCTAACTATGGCTACACCTTC
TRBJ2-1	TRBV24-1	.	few	CATSRQLWPSYNEQFF	TGTGCCACCAGCCGACAGTTGTGGCCTTCCTACAATGAGCAGTTCTTC
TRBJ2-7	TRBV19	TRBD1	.	CASRSTGGAIHEQYF	TGTGCCAGTAGGTCGACAGGGGGCGCGATCCACGAGCAGTACTTC
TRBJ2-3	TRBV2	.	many	CASKASVATDTQYF	TGTGCCAGCAAGGCTAGCGTAGCCACAGATACGCAGTATTTT
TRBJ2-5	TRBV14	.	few	CASSRVGSVETQYF	TGTGCCAGCAGCCGCGTGGGATCGGTGGAGACCCAGTACTTC
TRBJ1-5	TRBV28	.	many	CASTTPGQSPQHF	TGTGCCAGCACCACCCCGGGACAATCCCCCCAGCATTTT
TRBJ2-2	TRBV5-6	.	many	CASRTTRPGELFF	TGTGCCAGCAGAACGACCCGACCCGGGGAGCTGTTTTTT
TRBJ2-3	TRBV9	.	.	CASSVGLGEKMLDTQYF	TGTGCCAGCAGCGTAGGTCTGGGGGAGAAGATGCTAGATACGCAGTATTTT
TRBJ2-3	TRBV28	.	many	CASTINPGLSTDTQYF	TGTGCCAGCACCATTAACCCTGGACTGAGCACAGATACGCAGTATTTT
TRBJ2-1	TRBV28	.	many	CASTKRGNEQFF	TGTGCCAGCACCAAGAGGGGTAATGAGCAGTTCTTC
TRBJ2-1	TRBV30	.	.	CAWSELLSEQFF	TGTGCCTGGAGTGAACTACTAAGTGAGCAGTTCTTC
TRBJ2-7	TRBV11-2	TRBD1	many	CASSPGDRISYEQYF	TGTGCCAGCAGCCCAGGGGACAGGATCTCCTACGAGCAGTACTTC
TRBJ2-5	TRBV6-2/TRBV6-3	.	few	CAGGLAETQYF	TGTGCTGGGGGGCTAGCCGAGACCCAGTACTTC
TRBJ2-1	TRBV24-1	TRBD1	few	CATSDSGTGAYNEQFF	TGTGCCACCAGTGATTCCGGGACAGGGGCCTACAATGAGCAGTTCTTC
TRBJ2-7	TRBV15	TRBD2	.	CATSREAGVLYEQYF	TGTGCCACCAGCAGAGAAGCGGGAGTGCTCTACGAGCAGTACTTC
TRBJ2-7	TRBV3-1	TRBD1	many	CASSQAGQAYEQYF	TGTGCCAGCAGCCAAGCCGGACAGGCCTACGAGCAGTACTTC
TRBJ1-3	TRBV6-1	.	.	CTSTGPGNTIYF	TGTACCAGCACGGGTCCTGGAAACACCATATATTTT
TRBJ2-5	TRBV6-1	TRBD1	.	CASRDIQGWETQYF	TGTGCCAGCAGGGACATACAGGGGTGGGAGACCCAGTACTTC
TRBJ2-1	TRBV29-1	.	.	CSVEGLPPSYNEQFF	TGCAGCGTTGAAGGACTACCACCCTCCTACAATGAGCAGTTCTTC